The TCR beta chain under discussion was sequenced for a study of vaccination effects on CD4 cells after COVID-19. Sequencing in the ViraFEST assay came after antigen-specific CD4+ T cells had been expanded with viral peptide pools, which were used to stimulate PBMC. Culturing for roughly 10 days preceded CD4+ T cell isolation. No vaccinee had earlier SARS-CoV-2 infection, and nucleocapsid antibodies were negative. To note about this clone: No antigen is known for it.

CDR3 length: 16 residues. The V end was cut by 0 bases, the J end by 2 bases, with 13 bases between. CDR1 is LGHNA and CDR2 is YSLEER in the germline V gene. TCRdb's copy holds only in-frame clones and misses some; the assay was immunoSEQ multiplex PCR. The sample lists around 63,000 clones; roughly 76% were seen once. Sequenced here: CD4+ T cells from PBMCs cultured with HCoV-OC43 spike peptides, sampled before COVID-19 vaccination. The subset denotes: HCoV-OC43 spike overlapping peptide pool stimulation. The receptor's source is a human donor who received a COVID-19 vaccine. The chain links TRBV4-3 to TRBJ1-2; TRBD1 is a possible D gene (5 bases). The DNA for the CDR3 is TGCGCCAGCAGCCAAGAGGGAGCAGGGACCAACTATGGCTACACCTTC. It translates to CASSQEGAGTNYGYTF.